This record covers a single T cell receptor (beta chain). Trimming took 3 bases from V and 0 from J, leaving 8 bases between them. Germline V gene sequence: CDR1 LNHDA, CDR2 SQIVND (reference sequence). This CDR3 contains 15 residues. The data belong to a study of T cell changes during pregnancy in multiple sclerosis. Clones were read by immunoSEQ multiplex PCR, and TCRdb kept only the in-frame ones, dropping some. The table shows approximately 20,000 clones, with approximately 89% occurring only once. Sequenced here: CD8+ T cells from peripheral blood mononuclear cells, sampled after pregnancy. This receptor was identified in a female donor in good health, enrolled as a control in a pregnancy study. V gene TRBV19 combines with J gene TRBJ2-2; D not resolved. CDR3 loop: CASSILETNTGELFF. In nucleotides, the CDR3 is TGTGCCAGTAGTATCCTGGAGACGAACACCGGGGAGCTGTTTTTT.